This T cell receptor beta chain emerged from a study of CD8+ T cells in alopecia areata. Study-wide context: Scoring of severity for treated patients was based on percentage of affected scalp area.

Regarding treatment: oral pan-JAK inhibitor, 5-10 mg twice daily. Separation by sorting yielded CD4+ and CD8+ T cells from PBMCs. Reverse transcription of extracted RNA yielded cDNA, which provided the sequencing template. Generated by immunoSEQ multiplex PCR, the TCRdb table keeps only in-frame clones and is missing some. In the table there are tens of thousands of clones, 29% of which are singletons. Findings of the study overall: Scalp clonality and expanded CD8+ clones among the top 100 fell significantly with tofacitinib.

Of note for this clone: Antigen unknown.

CDR3 length: 14 residues. CDR1 is SGHRS and CDR2 is YFSETQ in the germline V gene. Trimming removed 3 bases at V and 6 bases at J, with 16 bases between. The sequence derives from a human donor with alopecia areata. This chain joins TRBV5-1 and TRBJ2-7; D possibly corresponds to TRBD2 (6 bases). This specimen consisted of CD8+ T cells sorted from blood, obtained at week 4, from a patient treated with tofacitinib. CDR3: CASSSFTGGSEQYF. The CDR3 DNA follows: TGCGCCAGCAGCTCATTTACCGGGGGTTCCGAGCAGTACTTC. The complete variable domain, with remaining parts taken from reference TRBV5-1 and TRBJ2-7, reads KAGVTQTPRYLIKTRGQQVTLSCSPISGHRSVSWYQQTPGQGLQFLFEYFSETQRNKGNFPGRFSGRQFSNSRSEMNVSTLELGDSALYLCASSSFTGGSEQYFGPGTRLTVT.